Below are 3 T cell receptor beta chains sequenced from a single sample in a study of blood T cells in healthy people across ages (dated by TCRdb to between 2014 and 2017). The library was prepared using 5' RACE. The sample was run on an Illumina HiSeq 2500. A second PCR of about 6 to 12 cycles was run with a J-beta primer mix and a sample-barcoded 5' primer. TCRdb's own reprocessing of the public reads used fastp at Q25 and MiXCR and kept productive beta chains. Entries are consolidated by CDR3 protein sequence, retaining the most common genes and DNA. For this sample there are 550,000 to 650,000 distinct CDR3 sequences; about 26% appear just once. Approximately 3.3% of the sample comes from the top ten. This sample was also put to use in a study of T cells of mothers and their children.

The sample consisted of blood. The receptors were gathered from a boy aged 2 to 9 in good health.

As concerns this clonotype: The conserved final phenylalanine or tryptophan is absent from the CDR3, which likely points to a read error. This chain connects TRBV19 to TRBJ1-1; 8 nucleotides align to TRBD1. From germline, CDR1 is LNHDA and CDR2 SQIVND (reference sequence). The CDR3 consists of 15 residues. Unmatched junction bases numbered 9, after V lost 5 bases and J lost 4 bases. CDR3 sequence reads: CASSSHSGGITEAFS. The CDR3 DNA follows: TGTGCCAGTAGTTCTCACTCAGGGGGCATCACTGAAGCTTTCTCT.

This clonotype was seen more than once but under ten times. The chain recombines TRBV14 with TRBJ2-2; 9 nucleotides line up with TRBD2. J gave up 0 bases and V 4 bases, and 3 bases lay outside the gene matches. The CDR3 runs to 16 residues. Per germline, CDR1 SGHDN and CDR2 FVKESK. CDR3 nucleotides: TGTGCCAGCAGCCGGCTAGCGGGGCCGAACACCGGGGAGCTGTTTTTT. This gives the protein CASSRLAGPNTGELFF.

The chain couples TRBV18 to TRBJ2-1; 9 bases line up with TRBD2. The CDR3 covers 15 residues. The V gene end was trimmed by 2 bases and the J gene end by 7 bases; junction bases not matched to a gene: 6. Germline values: CDR1 KGHSH, CDR2 LQKENI. CDR3 amino acids: CASSPFPSGDNEQFF. In DNA form, the CDR3 reads TGTGCCAGCTCACCATTCCCTAGCGGGGATAATGAGCAGTTCTTC.